This record concerns one T cell receptor beta chain sequence. Living in 24 US areas, the participants were between roughly 18 and 89 years of age. Cohorts were based on clinical histories the participants reported. What the recovered Cohort 3 donors had was two negative PCRs, clearance, or symptom resolution. The CDR3 extends over 15 amino acids. V shed 3 bases, J shed 0 bases, and the junction held 5 bases outside the gene matches. Germline V lookup: CDR1 MDHEN, CDR2 SYDVKM. This record comes from a study of blood T cell repertoires in COVID-19. Authors' processing steps: By means of reference gene primer amplification, nucleated cell counts were estimated. Only in-frame clones appear in the TCRdb table, and some are missing; sequencing was by immunoSEQ multiplex PCR. V and J calls and clone size are those listed in that table; D and trimming were worked out from the DNA. The sample contains 150,000 to 250,000 clones, more than 65% of which appear only once.

Material for sequencing was PBMCs or T cells enriched from blood (not recorded which). The chain recombines TRBV28 with TRBJ2-7; TRBD1 matches at 7 bases. This clonotype originated in a man in his forties or fifties who had recovered from COVID-19. The DNA of the CDR3 is TGTGCCAGCAGTTTGACAGGGATATCCTCCTACGAGCAGTACTTC. It translates to CASSLTGISSYEQYF.